The rows below give T cell receptor beta chains drawn from one sample of a study of T cell changes during pregnancy in multiple sclerosis. Data came from immunoSEQ multiplex PCR; TCRdb stores just in-frame clones and leaves some out. The table includes tens of thousands of clones, roughly 90% detected once. Sample: CD8+ T cells from peripheral blood mononuclear cells, taken in the second trimester of pregnancy. Source of these receptors: a female donor in good health, enrolled as a control in a pregnancy study. CDR3s include the opening cysteine and the closing phenylalanine or tryptophan. The D gene is left open where the match is weak. Size tells how often a clone was seen (once, few, many) or the class of an expanded clone, and some rows leave it out.

>few|TRBV19|TRBD2|TRBJ2-7
TGTGCCAGTAGTGTCTCCTCGGGACTAGCGGGGGTCTACGAGCAGTACTTC
CASSVSSGLAGVYEQYF
>.|TRBV4-2|TRBD1|TRBJ1-2
TGTGCCAGCAGCCAAGATACAGGGGCCTATGGCTACACCTTC
CASSQDTGAYGYTF
>.|TRBV5-4|TRBD2|TRBJ2-1
TGTGCCAGCTCCGGGGGGGTAGGCAATGAGCAGTTCTTC
CASSGGVGNEQFF
>.|TRBV6-1|.|TRBJ2-5
TGTGCCAGCAGTGAATTCGGCGGCCACCAAGAGACCCAGTACTTC
CASSEFGGHQETQYF
>once|TRBV25-1|TRBD2|TRBJ2-3
TGTGCCGGATCCCGACTAGCGGGAGTTGAGAGAACAGATACGCAGTATTTT
CAGSRLAGVERTDTQYF
>.|TRBV11-2|TRBD1|TRBJ1-4
TGTGCCAGCAGCTCCGCGGGACAGGGGGGCGAAAAACTGTTTTTT
CASSSAGQGGEKLFF
>.|TRBV7-9|TRBD1|TRBJ2-7
TGTGCCAGCAGCTTAGGGGGGGACAGGGCCTACGAGCAGTACTTC
CASSLGGDRAYEQYF
>.|TRBV19|TRBD2|TRBJ2-1
TGTGCCAGCACCCTGGGACTACCCACCAATGAGCAGTTCTTC
CASTLGLPTNEQFF
>.|TRBV6-5|.|TRBJ2-7
TGTGCCAGCAGTCCAAGTTCAGGCTACGAGCAGTACTTC
CASSPSSGYEQYF
>.|TRBV28|.|TRBJ2-6
TGTGCCAGCAGTTCTCGGATGGGACTTACAGATGGGGCCAACGTCCTGACTTTC
CASSSRMGLTDGANVLTF
>.|TRBV7-9|TRBD1|TRBJ2-5
TGTGCCAGCAGCTCTCCGGGACAGGGCAGAGAGACCCAGTACTTC
CASSSPGQGRETQYF
>.|TRBV7-8|.|TRBJ2-5
TGTGCCAGCAGCTTAGTTGGAGATCAAGAGACCCAGTACTTC
CASSLVGDQETQYF
>.|TRBV28|TRBD1|TRBJ1-5
TGTGCCAGCGGACAGGTGGGCAATCAGCCCCAGCATTTT
CASGQVGNQPQHF
>.|TRBV2|.|TRBJ2-5
TGTGCCAGCTTCTCGGGGAACAGGGCACAGTACCAAGAGACCCAGTACTTC
CASFSGNRAQYQETQYF
>once|TRBV5-1|TRBD1|TRBJ2-7
TGCGCCAGCAGCTCGACGGGACAGGGCTACGAGCAGTACTTC
CASSSTGQGYEQYF
>.|TRBV28|TRBD1|TRBJ2-6
TGTGCCATCGGGACAGCAGAGTCTGGGGCCAACGTCCTGACTTTC
CAIGTAESGANVLTF
>.|TRBV6-1|TRBD1|TRBJ2-1
TGTGCCAGCAGTGACGTCCTCCGACAGGGGGGGCATGAGCAGTTCTTC
CASSDVLRQGGHEQFF
>.|TRBV19|TRBD1|TRBJ1-5
TGTGCCAGTAGTATAGGCACAGGGGTCAATCAGCCCCAGCATTTT
CASSIGTGVNQPQHF
>once|TRBV5-1|TRBD2|TRBJ2-3
TGCGCCAGCAGCGCCTGGACTAGCGGCTACACAGATACGCAGTATTTT
CASSAWTSGYTDTQYF
>.|TRBV5-1|TRBD1|TRBJ1-1
TGCGCCAGCAGCTTGGGGGGCAGGGGGCGAAGGGACACTGAAGCTTTCTTT
CASSLGGRGRRDTEAFF
>once|TRBV4-3|.|TRBJ2-1
TGCGCCAGCAGCCGGTCGTCCGCGCAGCGGTCCGTGGGGAATGAGCAGTTCTTC
CASSRSSAQRSVGNEQFF
>.|TRBV7-9|.|TRBJ1-6
TGTGCCAGCAGCCAAGAGAAGAATTCACCCCTCCACTTT
CASSQEKNSPLHF
>.|TRBV5-6|.|TRBJ1-1
TGTGCCAGCAGCCGGGGAGGTGGGACTGAAGCTTTCTTT
CASSRGGGTEAFF
>.|TRBV30|.|TRBJ2-7
TGTGCCTGGACGCCGCTAAGGGGCGCAGGCTACGAGCAGTACTTC
CAWTPLRGAGYEQYF
>.|TRBV13|TRBD2|TRBJ2-1
TGTGCCAGCAGCTTAGGGGGCGGGGGGATCTATGAGCAGTTCTTC
CASSLGGGGIYEQFF
>.|TRBV6-4|TRBD2|TRBJ2-5
TGTGCCAGCAGCCCGACTAGCGGGAGCCAAGAGACCCAGTACTTC
CASSPTSGSQETQYF
>.|TRBV6-5|.|TRBJ1-6
TGTGCCAGCAGCCAGGGGATGGAGAATTCACCCCTCCACTTT
CASSQGMENSPLHF
>.|TRBV27|TRBD2|TRBJ2-3
TGTGCCAGCAGATCTTTTAGCGGGATGGTTACAGATACGCAGTATTTT
CASRSFSGMVTDTQYF
>.|TRBV19|.|TRBJ2-5
TGTGCCAGTAGTTCTCGGCAGGCGCCCCAAGAGACCCAGTACTTC
CASSSRQAPQETQYF
>.|TRBV6-6|TRBD1|TRBJ1-2
TGTGCCAGCAGTTCCGCCGGGACAGGCCTCTATGGCTACACCTTC
CASSSAGTGLYGYTF
>.|TRBV18|.|TRBJ2-3
TGTGCCAGCTCACCACCGGTGGAGGATACGCAGTATTTT
CASSPPVEDTQYF
>.|TRBV27|.|TRBJ2-7
TGTGCCAGCAGTTTATCGCAGGGGGGCTACGAGCAGTACTTC
CASSLSQGGYEQYF
>.|TRBV5-8|.|TRBJ1-2
TGTGCCAGCACGGGGAGTAGTCTCTATGGCTACACCTTC
CASTGSSLYGYTF
>.|TRBV13|TRBD2|TRBJ2-1
TGTGCCAGCAGCTTAAGCCTAGCGGTATACAATGAGCAGTTCTTC
CASSLSLAVYNEQFF
>.|TRBV6-4|TRBD2|TRBJ2-2
TGTGCCAGCAGTGTTATAGCGGGAGCGGGCTTGAACACCGGGGAGCTGTTTTTT
CASSVIAGAGLNTGELFF
>.|TRBV28|.|TRBJ2-1
TGTGCCAGCAGCTTGCGTTCCAGGGGGAGGAATGAGCAGTTCTTC
CASSLRSRGRNEQFF
>.|TRBV4-1|TRBD2|TRBJ2-5
TGCGCCAGCAGCCATTCCGTAGCGGGGGATCGAGAGACCCAGTACTTC
CASSHSVAGDRETQYF
>.|TRBV27|.|TRBJ1-1
TGTGCCAGCAGCCTGGACATAAACACTGAAGCTTTCTTT
CASSLDINTEAFF
>.|TRBV5-5|.|TRBJ2-1
TGTGCCAGCTCCAATCAAAGAACGGAGGTCGATGAGCAGTTCTTC
CASSNQRTEVDEQFF
>.|TRBV9|TRBD2|TRBJ2-2
TGTGCCAGCAGCGTAGAGGGTAGCGGGAGTATAGCCGGGGAGCTGTTTTTT
CASSVEGSGSIAGELFF
>.|TRBV5-1|TRBD2|TRBJ2-1
TGCGCCAGCAGCTTAGCGGGAGATGAGCAGTTCTTC
CASSLAGDEQFF
>.|TRBV7-8|TRBD1|TRBJ2-5
TGTGCCAGCGACAGGGTCAGGGACCCCCCTGGAGAGACCCAGTACTTC
CASDRVRDPPGETQYF
>once|TRBV2|TRBD1|TRBJ1-5
TGTGCCAGCAGTGAAGGTGGGACAGGGGGTCAGCCCCAGCATTTT
CASSEGGTGGQPQHF
>.|TRBV5-1|.|TRBJ2-1
TGCGCCAGCAGCGCACAGAGACTAGGGACCTACAATGAGCAGTTCTTC
CASSAQRLGTYNEQFF
>.|TRBV7-9|.|TRBJ2-7
TGTGCCAGCAGCTCTCATCCCGGTCCCCAACTACCCGAGCAGTACTTC
CASSSHPGPQLPEQYF
>.|TRBV7-9|TRBD2|TRBJ2-3
TGTGCCAGCAGCCTCCCTTCGGGACTACGGGGCACAGATACGCAGTATTTT
CASSLPSGLRGTDTQYF